Below, one TCR beta chain is given with its context. What it recognizes is unknown. The sample is drawn from a study of T cell responses to AZD1222 COVID-19 vaccine. Study-wide points: Among the donors, most were white British and more were female, and clonal diversity was possibly underestimated. Reports say nearly half of spike-specific TCRs go after unmutated variant regions. At study baseline, merely more than 5 AZD1222 recipients were seropositive.

The table came from immunoSEQ multiplex PCR; TCRdb's copy has only in-frame clones and leaves some out. There are about 140,000 clones in the sample; 93% occur only once, and 10% to 15% lies in the top ten. CDR3 length: 14 amino acids. The germline CDR1 and CDR2 sequences are MNHEY and SMNVEV (reference sequence). The V end lost 4 bases, the J end lost 3 bases, and 13 bases lay between the germline ends. Sequences were derived from peripheral blood, sampled after recovery from COVID-19. The rearrangement joins TRBV27 to TRBJ2-7, with D possibly TRBD2 on 6 matching bases. This sequence was found in an adult who had recovered from COVID-19. CDR3 protein: CASSSGPGDYEQYF. The CDR3 coding sequence is TGTGCCAGCAGTTCAGGTCCGGGGGACTACGAGCAGTACTTC.